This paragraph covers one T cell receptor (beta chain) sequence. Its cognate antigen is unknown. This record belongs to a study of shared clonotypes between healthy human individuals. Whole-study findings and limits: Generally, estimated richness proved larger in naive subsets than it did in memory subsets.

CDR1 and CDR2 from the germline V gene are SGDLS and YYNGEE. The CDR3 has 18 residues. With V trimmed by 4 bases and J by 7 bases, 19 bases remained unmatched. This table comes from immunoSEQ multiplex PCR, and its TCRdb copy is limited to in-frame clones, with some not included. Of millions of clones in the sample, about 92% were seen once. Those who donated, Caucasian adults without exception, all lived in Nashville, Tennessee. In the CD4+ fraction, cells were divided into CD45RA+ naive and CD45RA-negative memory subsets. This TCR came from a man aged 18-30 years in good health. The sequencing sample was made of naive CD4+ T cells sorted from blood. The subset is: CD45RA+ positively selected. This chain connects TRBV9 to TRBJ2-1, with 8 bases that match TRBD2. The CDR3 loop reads CASSNLGTRGWIENEQFF. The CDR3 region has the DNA TGTGCCAGCAGCAACCTCGGGACTAGAGGGTGGATTGAGAATGAGCAGTTCTTC. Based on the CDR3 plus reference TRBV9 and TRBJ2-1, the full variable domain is DSGVTQTPKHLITATGQRVTLRCSPRSGDLSVYWYQQSLDQGLQFLIQYYNGEERAKGNILERFSAQQFPDLHSELNLSSLELGDSALYFCASSNLGTRGWIENEQFFGPGTRLTVL.